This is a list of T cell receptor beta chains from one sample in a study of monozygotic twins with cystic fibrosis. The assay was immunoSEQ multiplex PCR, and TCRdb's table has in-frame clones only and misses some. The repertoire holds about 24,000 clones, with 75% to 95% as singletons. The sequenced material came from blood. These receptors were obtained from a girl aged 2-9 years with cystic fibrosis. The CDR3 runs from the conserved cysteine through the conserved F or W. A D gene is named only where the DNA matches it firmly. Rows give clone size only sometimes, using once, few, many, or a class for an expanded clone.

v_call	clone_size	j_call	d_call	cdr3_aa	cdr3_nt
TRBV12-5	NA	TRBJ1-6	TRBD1	CASVPSGQGSSPLHF	TGTGCTAGTGTTCCTTCGGGACAGGGGAGTTCACCCCTCCACTTT
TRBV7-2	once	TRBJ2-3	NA	CASSLDSATDTQYF	TGTGCCAGCAGCCTGGACAGCGCCACAGATACGCAGTATTTT
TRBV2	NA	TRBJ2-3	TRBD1	CASTGTGGTDTQYF	TGTGCCAGCACTGGGACAGGGGGCACAGATACGCAGTATTTT
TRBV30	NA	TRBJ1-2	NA	CAWSTRDFNYGYTF	TGTGCCTGGAGTACTCGGGACTTCAACTATGGCTACACCTTC
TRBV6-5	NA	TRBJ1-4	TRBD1	CASSKQGNREKLFF	TGTGCCAGCAGTAAACAGGGGAATCGTGAAAAACTGTTTTTT
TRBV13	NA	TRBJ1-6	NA	CASSLESSYNSPLHF	TGTGCCAGCAGCCTAGAGAGCTCCTATAATTCACCCCTCCACTTT
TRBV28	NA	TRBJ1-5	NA	CASSDGTLNQPQHF	TGTGCCAGCAGTGACGGGACCCTCAATCAGCCCCAGCATTTT
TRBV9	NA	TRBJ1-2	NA	CASSVARRGPHGYTF	TGTGCCAGCAGCGTAGCTAGGCGGGGCCCGCATGGCTACACCTTC
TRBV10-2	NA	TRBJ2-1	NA	CASSDWSGYNEQFF	TGCGCCAGCAGTGATTGGAGCGGCTACAATGAGCAGTTCTTC
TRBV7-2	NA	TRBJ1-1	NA	CASSSTGTVNTEAFF	TGTGCCAGCAGCTCTACCGGGACGGTGAACACTGAAGCTTTCTTT
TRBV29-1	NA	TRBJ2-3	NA	CSVEKGDTDTQYF	TGCAGCGTTGAGAAGGGGGACACAGATACGCAGTATTTT
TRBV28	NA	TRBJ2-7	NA	CASSLSTLPYEQYF	TGTGCCAGCAGTTTATCGACACTTCCCTACGAGCAGTACTTC
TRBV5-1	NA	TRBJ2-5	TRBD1	CASSLRDSQETQYF	TGCGCCAGCAGCTTGAGGGACAGCCAAGAGACCCAGTACTTC
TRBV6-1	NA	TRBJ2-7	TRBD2	CASSEARAGGLDEQYF	TGTGCCAGCAGTGAAGCGCGAGCGGGGGGGCTGGACGAGCAGTACTTC
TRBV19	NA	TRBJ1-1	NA	CASSWSMNTEAFF	TGTGCCAGTAGTTGGAGCATGAACACTGAAGCTTTCTTT
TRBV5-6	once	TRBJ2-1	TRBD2	CASSFWRGTSYNEQFF	TGTGCCAGCAGCTTCTGGCGGGGGACCTCCTACAATGAGCAGTTCTTC
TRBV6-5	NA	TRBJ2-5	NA	CASSYSRTVGTQYF	TGTGCCAGCAGTTACTCGCGGACTGTAGGGACCCAGTACTTC
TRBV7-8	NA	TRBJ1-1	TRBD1	CASSATGGRDTEAFF	TGTGCCAGCAGCGCGACAGGGGGCAGGGACACTGAAGCTTTCTTT
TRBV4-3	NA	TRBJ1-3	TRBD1	CASSQGQGAFGNTIYF	TGCGCCAGCAGCCAAGGACAGGGGGCCTTTGGAAACACCATATATTTT
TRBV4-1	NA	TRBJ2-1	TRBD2	CASRLERGGVNEQFF	TGCGCCAGCCGTTTGGAGCGGGGGGGCGTGAATGAGCAGTTCTTC
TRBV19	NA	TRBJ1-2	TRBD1	CASQGVNYGYTF	TGTGCCAGCCAGGGGGTAAACTATGGCTACACCTTC
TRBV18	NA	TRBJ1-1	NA	CASSPGDTEAFF	TGTGCCAGCTCACCAGGGGACACTGAAGCTTTCTTT
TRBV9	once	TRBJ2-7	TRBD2	CASSPAGGLAYEQYF	TGTGCCAGCAGCCCAGCGGGGGGTTTGGCCTACGAGCAGTACTTC
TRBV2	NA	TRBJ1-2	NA	CASSGSIGAANYGYTF	TGTGCCAGCAGTGGGTCTATAGGGGCAGCTAACTATGGCTACACCTTC